A selection of T cell receptor beta chains follows, all from one sample in a study of siplizumab effects on memory and regulatory T cells. Clones were read by immunoSEQ multiplex PCR, and TCRdb kept only the in-frame ones, dropping some. The sample includes over 85,000 clones, roughly 90% seen only once; the top ten take 1% to 1.5%. Sequenced material: CD4+ T cells sorted from blood. Receptors were obtained from a human donor in good health. CDR3s include the opening cysteine and the closing phenylalanine or tryptophan. Each record gives: clone size, J gene, V gene, D gene, CDR3 protein, CDR3 DNA. D genes are given only for firm matches. Expanded clones get a size class; other rows say once, few or many, or leave the size out.

size: .
J: TRBJ2-4
V: TRBV2
D: TRBD2
CDR3: CASRTGLDKNIQYF
DNA: TGTGCCAGCAGAACGGGACTAGACAAAAACATTCAGTACTTC

size: .
J: TRBJ2-7
V: TRBV5-5
D: TRBD1
CDR3: CASSLQGRRSPYEQYF
DNA: TGTGCCAGCAGCTTACAGGGGAGAAGGTCCCCTTACGAGCAGTACTTC

size: .
J: TRBJ1-1
V: TRBV4-2
D: .
CDR3: CASSRVGRGNTEAFF
DNA: TGTGCCAGCAGCCGGGTAGGGAGGGGGAACACTGAAGCTTTCTTT

size: once
J: TRBJ1-5
V: TRBV2
D: .
CDR3: CASRPGNQGHQPQHF
DNA: TGTGCCAGCAGGCCGGGAAACCAAGGTCATCAGCCCCAGCATTTT

size: few
J: TRBJ2-2
V: TRBV4-2
D: TRBD1
CDR3: CASSRYRGQVTGELFF
DNA: TGTGCCAGCAGCCGGTACAGGGGGCAAGTCACCGGGGAGCTGTTTTTT

size: .
J: TRBJ2-1
V: TRBV27
D: .
CDR3: CASRVYPLGGRNEQFF
DNA: TGTGCCAGCAGAGTTTACCCGTTAGGGGGACGGAATGAGCAGTTCTTC

size: .
J: TRBJ1-1
V: TRBV18
D: TRBD1
CDR3: CASSIPGTVNTEAFF
DNA: TGTGCCAGCTCAATCCCCGGGACAGTGAACACTGAAGCTTTCTTT

size: .
J: TRBJ2-1
V: TRBV9
D: TRBD2
CDR3: CASSAPWGTSVYNEQFF
DNA: TGTGCCAGCAGCGCGCCGTGGGGGACTAGCGTCTACAATGAGCAGTTCTTC

size: .
J: TRBJ1-1
V: TRBV7-9
D: .
CDR3: CASTGLYTEAFF
DNA: TGTGCCAGCACAGGGCTCTACACTGAAGCTTTCTTT

size: .
J: TRBJ1-2
V: TRBV6-4
D: TRBD1
CDR3: CASSRDRGEIGYTF
DNA: TGTGCCAGCAGCCGGGACAGGGGAGAAATTGGCTACACCTTC

size: once
J: TRBJ1-1
V: TRBV6-5
D: .
CDR3: CASSRGQIHTEAFF
DNA: TGTGCCAGCAGCAGGGGACAAATCCACACTGAAGCTTTCTTT

size: few
J: TRBJ1-5
V: TRBV6-5
D: .
CDR3: CASSWQGTDQPQHF
DNA: TGTGCCAGCAGTTGGCAGGGAACAGATCAGCCCCAGCATTTT

size: .
J: TRBJ1-1
V: TRBV19
D: TRBD1
CDR3: CASSRDRGSEAFF
DNA: TGTGCCAGTAGCCGGGACAGGGGGAGTGAAGCTTTCTTT

size: .
J: TRBJ2-7
V: TRBV29-1
D: .
CDR3: CSVGGLGGRNEQYF
DNA: TGCAGCGTTGGGGGTCTCGGGGGGCGGAACGAGCAGTACTTC

size: .
J: TRBJ2-1
V: TRBV5-4
D: TRBD1
CDR3: CASSIGTGRSSEQFF
DNA: TGTGCCAGCAGCATCGGGACAGGGCGTTCGAGTGAGCAGTTCTTC

size: .
J: TRBJ1-1
V: TRBV5-1
D: .
CDR3: CASSPAGNTEAFF
DNA: TGCGCCAGCAGCCCTGCAGGTAACACTGAAGCTTTCTTT

size: .
J: TRBJ2-7
V: TRBV2
D: TRBD2
CDR3: CASRGLAGGLNYEQYF
DNA: TGTGCCAGCAGAGGACTAGCGGGAGGCTTGAACTACGAGCAGTACTTC

size: .
J: TRBJ1-5
V: TRBV6-1
D: .
CDR3: CASSDRGGFRPQHF
DNA: TGTGCCAGCAGTGATCGGGGAGGGTTCCGGCCCCAGCATTTT

size: .
J: TRBJ2-5
V: TRBV5-1
D: TRBD2
CDR3: CASSTGTSGGETQYF
DNA: TGCGCCAGCAGCACCGGGACTAGCGGTGGAGAGACCCAGTACTTC